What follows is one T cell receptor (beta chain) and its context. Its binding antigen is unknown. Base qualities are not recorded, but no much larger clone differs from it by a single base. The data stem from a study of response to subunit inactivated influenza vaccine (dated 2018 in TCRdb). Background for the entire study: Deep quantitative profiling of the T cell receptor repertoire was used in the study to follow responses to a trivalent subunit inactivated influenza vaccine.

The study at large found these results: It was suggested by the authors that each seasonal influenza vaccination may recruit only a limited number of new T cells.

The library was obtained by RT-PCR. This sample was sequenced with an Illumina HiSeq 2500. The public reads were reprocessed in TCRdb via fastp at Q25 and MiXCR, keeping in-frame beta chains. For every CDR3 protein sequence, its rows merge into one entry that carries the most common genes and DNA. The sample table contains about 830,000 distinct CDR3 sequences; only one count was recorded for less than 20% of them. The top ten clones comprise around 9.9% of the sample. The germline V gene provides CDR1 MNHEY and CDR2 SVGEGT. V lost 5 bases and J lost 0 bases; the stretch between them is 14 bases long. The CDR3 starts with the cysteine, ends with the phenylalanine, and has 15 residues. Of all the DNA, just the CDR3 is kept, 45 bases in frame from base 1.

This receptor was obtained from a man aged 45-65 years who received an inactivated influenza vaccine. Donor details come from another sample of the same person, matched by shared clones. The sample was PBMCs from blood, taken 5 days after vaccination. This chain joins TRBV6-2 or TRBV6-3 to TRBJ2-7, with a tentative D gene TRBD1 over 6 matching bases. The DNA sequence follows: TGTGCCAGCAGTCCGCCGGGACACAGCTCCTACGAGCAGTACTTC. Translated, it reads CASSPPGHSSYEQYF.